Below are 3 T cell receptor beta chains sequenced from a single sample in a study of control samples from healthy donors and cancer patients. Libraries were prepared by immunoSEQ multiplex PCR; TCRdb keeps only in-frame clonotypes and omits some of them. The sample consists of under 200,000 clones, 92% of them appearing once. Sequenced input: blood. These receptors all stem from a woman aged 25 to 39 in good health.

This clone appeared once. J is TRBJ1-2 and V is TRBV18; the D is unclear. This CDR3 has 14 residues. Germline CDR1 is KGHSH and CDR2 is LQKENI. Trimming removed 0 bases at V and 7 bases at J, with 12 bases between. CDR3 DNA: TGTGCCAGCTCACCACCTGTTGTCATTGGTGGCTACACCTTC. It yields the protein CASSPPVVIGGYTF.

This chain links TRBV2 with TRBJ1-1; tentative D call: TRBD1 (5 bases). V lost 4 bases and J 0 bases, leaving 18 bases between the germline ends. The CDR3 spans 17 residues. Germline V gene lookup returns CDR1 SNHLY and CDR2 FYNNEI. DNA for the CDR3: TGTGCCAGCAGTGGGGGCAGACGAAGAACCTTGAACACTGAAGCTTTCTTT. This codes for CASSGGRRRTLNTEAFF.

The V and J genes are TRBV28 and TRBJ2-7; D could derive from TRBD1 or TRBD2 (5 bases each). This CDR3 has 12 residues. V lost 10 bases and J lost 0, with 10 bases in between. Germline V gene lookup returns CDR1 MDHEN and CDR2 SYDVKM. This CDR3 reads CATRDDSYEQYF. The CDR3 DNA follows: TGTGCCACCCGGGACGACTCCTACGAGCAGTACTTC.